This TCR beta chain was retrieved from a study of cytomegalovirus exposure and HLA in healthy donors. Findings and caveats of the study: Presence/absence analysis assumed near-uniform sequencing depth across donors. TCR beta sequences reportedly predicted the HLA-A and HLA-B alleles of most subjects accurately.

This CDR3 is 16 amino acids long. Per the germline V gene, CDR1 is MNHNY and CDR2 is SVGAGI (reference sequence). Trimming cost V 4 bases and J 0 bases, with 13 bases left between them. Healthy people donating bone marrow made up the donors. Both 60 Vbeta primers and 13 Jbeta primers went into the PCR. Profiling relied on immunoSEQ multiplex PCR, and the TCRdb table lists in-frame clones only, not all of them. The sample yields roughly 200,000 clones, around 74% seen once. Notes on this clone: Its matching antigen is unknown.

The sample comprised PBMCs. The chain couples TRBV6-6 to TRBJ1-3, with a possible D match to TRBD1 (6 bases). The receptor was derived from a male donor in good health and CMV-seronegative. The CDR3 nucleotides are TGTGCCAGCAGTTTGATACAGGGCTCCTCTGGAAACACCATATATTTT. Translating it yields CASSLIQGSSGNTIYF.